Listed below are T cell receptor beta chains from one sample, sequenced in a study of shared clonotypes between healthy human individuals. Clones were sequenced by immunoSEQ multiplex PCR, and TCRdb holds only the in-frame ones, with some missing. The sample gives about 590,000 clones, 95% to 96% of which show up once; roughly 0.1% is in the top ten. The specimen was naive CD8+ T cells sorted from blood. The receptor source for this set is a woman aged 25 to 45 in good health. Both conserved end residues are part of each CDR3. D genes are given only for firm matches. Clone size is shown for a subset of rows, as once, few, many or a class of expanded clone.

v_gene	abundance	j_gene	d_gene	len	CDR3nt	CDR3aa
TRBV7-6	.	TRBJ2-2	.	16	TGTGCCAGCAGCTTTGGGGGGGCGCCCACAACCGGGGAGCTGTTTTTT	CASSFGGAPTTGELFF
TRBV4-1	.	TRBJ1-4	.	11	TGCGCCAGCAGCCCAGGGGTTAAACTGTTTTTT	CASSPGVKLFF
TRBV11-1	.	TRBJ2-5	.	12	TGTGCCAGCACCCCTGCACGGGGGACCCAGTACTTC	CASTPARGTQYF
TRBV27	.	TRBJ2-7	.	13	TGTGCCAGCAGTTTTTCCGTTCTACACGAGCAGTACTTC	CASSFSVLHEQYF
TRBV11-2	.	TRBJ2-3	TRBD2	16	TGTGCCAGCAGCTTGTATACTAGCGGGAGGACACATACGCAGTATTTT	CASSLYTSGRTHTQYF
TRBV9	.	TRBJ1-1	TRBD1	13	TGTGCCAGCAGCGTAGGTGGGACAGGGGTCGCTTTCTTT	CASSVGGTGVAFF
TRBV28	.	TRBJ1-1	.	14	TGTGCCAGCAGTTTCCAGTACATGAACACTGAAGCTTTCTTT	CASSFQYMNTEAFF
TRBV11-2	.	TRBJ2-7	.	14	TGTGCCAGCAGCTTAGTCTCTGGTACCTACGAGCAGTACTTC	CASSLVSGTYEQYF
TRBV19	.	TRBJ2-5	.	15	TGTGCCAGTAGTATAGATCTAAGGAACCAAGAGACCCAGTACTTC	CASSIDLRNQETQYF
TRBV13	.	TRBJ2-7	TRBD2	16	TGTGCCAGCAGCATAAGGACTAGCGGGAGGGCAGGCGAGCAGTACTTC	CASSIRTSGRAGEQYF
TRBV7-9	few	TRBJ2-2	.	11	TGTGCCAGCAGCTCGTCGGGGGAGCTGTTTTTT	CASSSSGELFF
TRBV28	.	TRBJ2-3	.	20	TGTGCCAGCAGTTTCTTCATTGTCCGGTTCGACGTCCGGCACACAGATACGCAGTATTTT	CASSFFIVRFDVRHTDTQYF
TRBV25-1	.	TRBJ1-5	.	15	TGTGCCAGCAGTGTATTAGGGCACGGAGGTCAGCCCCAGCATTTT	CASSVLGHGGQPQHF
TRBV7-8	.	TRBJ2-1	.	11	TGTGCCAGCAGCTGGGGAGGCTTTAAGTTCTTC	CASSWGGFKFF
TRBV27	once	TRBJ2-1	TRBD2	16	TGTGCCAGCAGCCCCGCTATACAGCGGGAGGACTATGAGCAGTTCTTC	CASSPAIQREDYEQFF
TRBV7-9	.	TRBJ1-1	.	15	TGTGCCAGCAGCTACCGGGGAGGGTGGTGGACTGAAGCTTTCTTT	CASSYRGGWWTEAFF
TRBV5-6	.	TRBJ2-2	.	18	TGTGCCAGCAGTTTAATGGCCCGGGGGCTGGCGAACACCGGGGAGCTGTTTTTT	CASSLMARGLANTGELFF
TRBV21-1	.	TRBJ2-7	.	15	TGTGCCAGCACCTCGGGACTAGCGGACTCCTACGAGCAGTACTTC	CASTSGLADSYEQYF
TRBV4-1	.	TRBJ1-1	.	15	TGCGCCAGCAGCCAGGCGTGGTTGATGGTCACTGAAGCTTTCTTT	CASSQAWLMVTEAFF
TRBV6-1	.	TRBJ2-3	.	15	TGTGCCAGCAGGGGGACGAGGGATCAGTCAGATACGCAGTATTTT	CASRGTRDQSDTQYF
TRBV5-5	.	TRBJ1-4	.	13	TGTGCCAGCAGCTTGGTGTCGACAGAAAAACTGTTTTTT	CASSLVSTEKLFF
TRBV27	.	TRBJ2-1	TRBD2	17	TGTGCCAGCAGCCCGACGCCTGGACTAGCGGGAAGTGATGAGCAGTTCTTC	CASSPTPGLAGSDEQFF
TRBV7-8	.	TRBJ2-7	.	12	TGTGCCAGCAGCGGCGGGTCCTACGAGCAGTACTTC	CASSGGSYEQYF
TRBV7-9	once	TRBJ1-2	.	13	TGTGCCAGCAGTCAGGGGTCTTTTTATGGCTACACCTTC	CASSQGSFYGYTF
TRBV7-3	.	TRBJ2-2	.	15	TGTGCCAGCAGCTTACTAGGCCCGGGGGCCGGGGAGCTGTTTTTT	CASSLLGPGAGELFF
TRBV4-1	.	TRBJ1-5	.	18	TGCGCCAGCAGCCTCCACACCCCCCTCTTGGACAGACATCAGCCCCAGCATTTT	CASSLHTPLLDRHQPQHF
TRBV6-5	.	TRBJ2-7	.	12	TGTGCCAGCAGCGGTAGCTCCTACGAGCAGTACTTC	CASSGSSYEQYF
TRBV19	.	TRBJ1-2	.	16	TGTGCCAGTAGTCCCACGGCAGGAGGTCTTAACTATGGCTACACCTTC	CASSPTAGGLNYGYTF
TRBV13	once	TRBJ2-2	.	13	TGTGCCAGCAGCCTATACAGTGCCGGGGAGCTGTTTTTT	CASSLYSAGELFF
TRBV27	.	TRBJ2-1	TRBD2	16	TGTGCCAGCAGTTTATGGGCTAGCGGGGGGTCCAATGAGCAGTTCTTC	CASSLWASGGSNEQFF
TRBV5-4	once	TRBJ2-7	.	14	TGTGCCAGCAGACACCACCTGGACAGTTACGAGCAGTACTTC	CASRHHLDSYEQYF
TRBV19	.	TRBJ1-5	.	12	TGTGCCAGTAGTGGACGTTTCCAGCCCCAGCATTTT	CASSGRFQPQHF
TRBV5-8	.	TRBJ2-7	.	16	TGTGCCAGCAGCTTGGGGCCGCCCGAGCGGTCCTACGAGCAGTACTTC	CASSLGPPERSYEQYF
TRBV6-6	.	TRBJ2-5	.	16	TGTGCCAGCAGTTACTCTTCGACGGACCAAGCTGGGACCCAGTACTTC	CASSYSSTDQAGTQYF
TRBV10-3	.	TRBJ2-2	.	18	TGTGCCATCAGTGTTTCTGGGTGGGGCAAGGTGGACACCGGGGAGCTGTTTTTT	CAISVSGWGKVDTGELFF
TRBV28	.	TRBJ2-3	TRBD2	16	TGTGCCAGCAGATCACGACTAGCGGGAAAAGCAGATACGCAGTATTTT	CASRSRLAGKADTQYF
TRBV27	.	TRBJ2-7	.	13	TGTGCCAGCAGTTTGACGGGGCAATACGAGCAGTACTTC	CASSLTGQYEQYF
TRBV2	.	TRBJ2-7	.	13	TGTGCCAGCAAGTCACAGGGTATTAACGAGCAGTACTTC	CASKSQGINEQYF
TRBV27	.	TRBJ2-1	.	15	TGTGCCAGCAGTTTAGGGGTAGGGAGCTACAATGAGCAGTTCTTC	CASSLGVGSYNEQFF
TRBV27	once	TRBJ2-7	.	15	TGTGCCAGCAGTTCAGCCACTACCCCAGACTACGAGCAGTACTTC	CASSSATTPDYEQYF
TRBV15	.	TRBJ1-2	.	15	TGTGCCACCAGCACCCTGACAGAAGCTAACTATGGCTACACCTTC	CATSTLTEANYGYTF
TRBV28	.	TRBJ2-7	.	13	TGTGCCAGCAGTTTGGCAGGGGTCCACGAGCAGTACTTC	CASSLAGVHEQYF
TRBV5-1	.	TRBJ1-1	.	15	TGCGCCAGCAGCTTGCGGGCGGCGGTGAACACTGAAGCTTTCTTT	CASSLRAAVNTEAFF
TRBV9	.	TRBJ1-1	TRBD1	15	TGTGCCAGCAGCGTAGTAGGGACAGGGAACACTGAAGCTTTCTTT	CASSVVGTGNTEAFF
TRBV7-9	.	TRBJ2-7	.	15	TGTGCCAGCAGCCCGACCCGTGGCGACCCGGGCGAGCAGTACTTC	CASSPTRGDPGEQYF
TRBV7-9	.	TRBJ2-2	.	13	TGTGCCAGCAGCTTAGTCTCCACCGGGGAGCTGTTTTTT	CASSLVSTGELFF
TRBV4-1	few	TRBJ1-5	.	16	TGCGCCAGCAGCCATGACCCGGCCGGAAGCAATCAGCCCCAGCATTTT	CASSHDPAGSNQPQHF
TRBV27	.	TRBJ2-3	.	16	TGTGCCAGCAGTTTATCGATAACCGGCTCAGGAGATACGCAGTATTTT	CASSLSITGSGDTQYF
TRBV5-6	.	TRBJ2-7	TRBD2	17	TGTGCCAGCAGCCAAAGCGGGAGGGCCCTTAGCTCCTACGAGCAGTACTTC	CASSQSGRALSSYEQYF
TRBV4-1	.	TRBJ1-1	.	13	TGCGCCAGCAGCCCGGTCGGGCGGGTTGAAGCTTTCTTT	CASSPVGRVEAFF
TRBV2	.	TRBJ2-7	.	12	TGTGCCAGCACCACGGGAGTGCACGAGCAGTACTTC	CASTTGVHEQYF
TRBV28	.	TRBJ1-4	.	15	TGTGCCAGCAGGCCAGGGTGGCCCCACGTGGAAAAACTGTTTTTT	CASRPGWPHVEKLFF
TRBV7-6	.	TRBJ2-7	TRBD2	17	TGTGCCAGCAGCTTACTCTCTAGCGGGAGGGCCCTCTACGAGCAGTACTTC	CASSLLSSGRALYEQYF
TRBV15	few	TRBJ1-5	TRBD1	17	TGTGCCACCAGCAGGGAAGACAGGGTTGATGCCAATCAGCCCCAGCATTTT	CATSREDRVDANQPQHF
TRBV2	.	TRBJ2-3	.	16	TGTGCCATTACCCAGCGGACCCCTCTTCTAACAGATACGCAGTATTTT	CAITQRTPLLTDTQYF
TRBV19	.	TRBJ2-1	TRBD2	14	TGTGCCAGTAGTCCGACTAGCGGCTACAATGAGCAGTTCTTC	CASSPTSGYNEQFF
TRBV29-1	.	TRBJ2-2	.	13	TGCAGCGTTGAAGATCCCGGGACCGGGGAGCTGTTTTTT	CSVEDPGTGELFF